Below are 10 T cell receptor beta chains sequenced from a single sample in a study of cytomegalovirus exposure and HLA in healthy donors. Both 60 Vbeta primers and 13 Jbeta primers went into the PCR. Generated by immunoSEQ multiplex PCR, the TCRdb table keeps only in-frame clones and is missing some. This table has around 67,000 clones, about three quarters appearing once. Sequencing was done on a sample of PBMCs. The receptors come from a woman in her 30s in good health and CMV-seropositive.

The rearrangement joins TRBV4-3 to TRBJ2-6; perhaps TRBD1 as D (5 bases). CDR3 length: 20 amino acids. The V end was cut by 1 base, the J end by 0 bases, with 19 bases between. CDR1 and CDR2 (germline): LGHNA, YSLEER. CDR3 coding DNA: TGCGCCAGCAGCCAAGGCTTTATCGACAGAATATTCTCTGGGGCCAACGTCCTGACTTTC. It codes for CASSQGFIDRIFSGANVLTF.

The chain employs TRBV14 and TRBJ2-5, with 11 bases identical to TRBD2. The CDR3 totals 19 residues. Unmatched junction bases numbered 14, after V lost 0 bases and J lost 5 bases. Germline loops: CDR1 SGHDN, CDR2 FVKESK. The CDR3 sequence: CASSQELRITSGRRETQYF. The CDR3 bases are TGTGCCAGCAGCCAAGAACTTAGGATTACTAGCGGGAGACGGGAGACCCAGTACTTC.

The V gene is TRBV9, the J gene TRBJ2-1; 13 nucleotides agree with TRBD2. CDR3 length: 15 residues. Germline V lookup: CDR1 SGDLS, CDR2 YYNGEE. J lost 9 bases, V lost 2 bases, and 5 bases had no gene match. CDR3 loop: CASSVGLAGVAEQFF. The CDR3 DNA sequence: TGTGCCAGCAGCGTCGGACTAGCGGGAGTGGCTGAGCAGTTCTTC.

This clone appeared once. This chain links TRBV7-2 with TRBJ2-3; D gene unclear. The CDR3 contains 14 residues. Germline lookup yields CDR1 SGHTA and CDR2 FQGNSA. The ends were cut back, 7 bases at V and 1 base at J, with 12 bases in the middle. The CDR3 region has the DNA TGTGCCAGCAACCCCCTAGGCCGCACAGATACGCAGTATTTT. Translation gives CASNPLGRTDTQYF.

The chain is built from TRBV5-6 and TRBJ2-2, with D maybe TRBD1 (6 bases). V lost 0 bases, J lost 3 bases, and 12 bases lay in between. The CDR3 runs to 16 residues. CDR1 is SGHDT, CDR2 YYEEEE, per germline. The CDR3 here is CASSLAGRGDTGELFF. In nucleotides, the CDR3 is TGTGCCAGCAGCTTGGCAGGCAGGGGTGACACCGGGGAGCTGTTTTTT.

This clone was seen a handful of times. The chain has TRBV7-3 and TRBJ2-2, with TRBD1 as a possible D gene (6 bases). V was pared by 5 bases and J by 9 bases, with 16 bases between. The germline CDR1 and CDR2 sequences are SGHTA and FQGTGA. The length of the CDR3 is 14 residues. The CDR3 bases are TGTGCCAGCAGCCCTATTAGGGGACAAAGGGAGCTGTTTTTT. Its protein product is CASSPIRGQRELFF.

This sequence joins TRBV2 and TRBJ2-7, with D possibly matching TRBD1 (6 bases). Germline loops: CDR1 SNHLY, CDR2 FYNNEI. The CDR3 spans 14 residues. The V end was cut by 3 bases, the J end by 2 bases, with 11 bases between. CDR3 residues: CASSDFQGPYEQYF. In DNA, the CDR3 is TGTGCCAGCAGTGATTTCCAGGGGCCCTACGAGCAGTACTTC.

The CDR3 DNA sequence: TGTGCCAGCAGTTCTAGCGGGGAGTACAACAATGAGCAGTTCTTC. Translated: CASSSSGEYNNEQFF. V gene TRBV13 combines with J gene TRBJ2-1; 9 bases map to TRBD2. V lost 6 bases, J lost 5 bases, and 8 bases stayed unmatched. The CDR3 extends over 15 amino acids. The germline V gene encodes CDR1 PRHDT and CDR2 FYEKMQ (reference sequence).

The chain combines TRBV28 with TRBJ2-7; 7 positions match TRBD1. Trimming cost V 2 bases and J 3 bases; bases outside gene matches: 1. The CDR3 runs to 13 residues. Germline assignment: CDR1 MDHEN and CDR2 SYDVKM. The CDR3 here is CASSLGQDYEQYF. The CDR3 nucleotides are TGTGCCAGCAGTTTAGGACAGGACTACGAGCAGTACTTC.

J is TRBJ2-3 and V is TRBV9; no clear D. CDR3 length: 14 residues. The germline gives CDR1 SGDLS, CDR2 YYNGEE. Trimming removed 2 bases from V and 6 bases from J, with 13 bases in between. CDR3 loop: CASSVNALADTQYF. CDR3 bases: TGTGCCAGCAGCGTTAACGCCCTTGCGGATACGCAGTATTTT.